The entry that follows covers one T cell receptor (beta chain) sequence. Sequencing was performed with immunoSEQ multiplex PCR; in TCRdb, only in-frame clones are kept and a portion is missing. Seen here are approximately 9,800 clones, 60% to 80% observed once, and the top ten hold approximately 8.7%. This sample is part of a study of immune cell composition in non-small cell lung cancer. The TCR comes from a human donor with non-small cell lung cancer. Material: lung tumor tissue.

The chain's CDR3 is CASSAIDQNTAFF. CDR3 sequence (DNA): TGTGCCAGCAGCGCCATTGACCAGAACACAGCTTTCTTT. This chain connects TRBV14 to TRBJ1-1, with D uncertain. V shed 5 bases and J shed 10 bases, with 17 bases lying between them. CDR1 SGHDN and CDR2 FVKESK come from the germline V gene. The CDR3 covers 13 residues. The full variable domain, completed using reference TRBV14 and TRBJ1-1, is EAGVTQFPSHSVIEKGQTVTLRCDPISGHDNLYWYRRVMGKEIKFLLHFVKESKQDESGMPNNRFLAERTGGTYSTLKVQPAELEDSGVYFCASSAIDQNTAFFGQGTRLTVV.